The clone carrying this T cell receptor (beta chain) was detected ten times or more. The antigen is unknown. The data belong to a study of neurological immune-mediated disorders. Findings and limits, study-wide: Private repertoires in all groups were suggested, as expanded clones shared no CDR3 amino acid sequences across subjects.

Using its own MiXCR run on the 5' RACE reads, TCRdb lists one record per CDR3 protein. The sample consists of over 15,000 distinct CDR3 sequences, 9.5% to 12% of them appearing once. V dropped 5 bases and J dropped 0 bases, with 8 bases sitting between them. Germline-derived CDR1 and CDR2 are LNHNV and YYDKDF (reference sequence). The CDR3 length is 14 residues. The sequenced sample consisted of CD8+ T cells from blood. The receptor's source is a woman aged 50 to 60 in good health. This rearrangement joins TRBV15 to TRBJ1-3, with D uncertain. The CDR3 sequence: CATSLVGSGNTIYF. CDR3 sequence (DNA): TGTGCCACCAGCCTTGTAGGCTCTGGAAACACCATATATTTT. Complete variable domain (other parts from reference TRBV15 and TRBJ1-3): DAMVIQNPRYQVTQFGKPVTLSCSQTLNHNVMYWYQQKSSQAPKLLFHYYDKDFNNEADTPDNFQSRRPNTSFCFLDIRSPGLGDTAMYLCATSLVGSGNTIYFGEGSWLTVV.